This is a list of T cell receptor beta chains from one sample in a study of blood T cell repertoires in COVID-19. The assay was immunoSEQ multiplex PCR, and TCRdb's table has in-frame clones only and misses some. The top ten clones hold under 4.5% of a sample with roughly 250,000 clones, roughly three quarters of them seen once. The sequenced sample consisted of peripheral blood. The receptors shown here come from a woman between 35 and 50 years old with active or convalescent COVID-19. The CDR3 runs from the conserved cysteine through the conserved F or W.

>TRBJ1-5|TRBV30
CAWSVSGLGGEVPQHF
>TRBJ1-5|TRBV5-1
CASSLGGQEGHQPQHF
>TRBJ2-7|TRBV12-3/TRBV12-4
CASSPGQYEQYF
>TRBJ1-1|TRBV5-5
CASSPRAGRGDTEAFF
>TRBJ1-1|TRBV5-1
CASSLAGTGNTEAFF
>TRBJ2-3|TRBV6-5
CASSLAGGLTDTQYF
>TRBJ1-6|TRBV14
CASSQERAGGWVSPLHF
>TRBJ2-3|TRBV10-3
CATGPVGGGADTQYF
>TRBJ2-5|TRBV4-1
CARSQGRGGAVETQYF
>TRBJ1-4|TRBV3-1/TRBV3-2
CASSQDGGSSNEKLFF
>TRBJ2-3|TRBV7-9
CASSPGGVVGADTQYF
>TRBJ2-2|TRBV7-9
CASSQAVGTGELFF
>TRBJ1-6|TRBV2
CASSDTGQGISPLHF
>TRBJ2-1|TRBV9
CASSISGGVNNEQFF
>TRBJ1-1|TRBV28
CASSLGLEAFF
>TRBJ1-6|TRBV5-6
CASSLFESLNYNSPLHF
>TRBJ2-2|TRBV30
CAWSVRRLTGELFF
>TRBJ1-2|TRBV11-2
CASNSRGVYGYTF
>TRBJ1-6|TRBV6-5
CASASGTDNSPLHF
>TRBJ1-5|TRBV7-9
CASSFGQGDQPQHF
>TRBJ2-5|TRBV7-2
CASSPGLAGVETQYF
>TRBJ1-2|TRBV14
CASSQDGGSYGYTF
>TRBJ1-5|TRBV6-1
CASSEAGVFGQPQHF
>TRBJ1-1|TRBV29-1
CSVVGEAEAFF
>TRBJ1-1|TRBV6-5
CASSSGQQAFF
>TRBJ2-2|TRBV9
CASSVGPGQRTGELFF
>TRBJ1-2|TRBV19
CATGPPGQGVYGYTF
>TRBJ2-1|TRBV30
CAWSLSGEQFF
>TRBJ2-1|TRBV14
CASSLRMGQGANEQFF
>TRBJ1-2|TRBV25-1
CASSESYRQGGMDGYTF
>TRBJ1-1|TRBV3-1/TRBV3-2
CASSQEVGGNTEAFF
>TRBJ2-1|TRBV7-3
CASSQDRDNEQFF
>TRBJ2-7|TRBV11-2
CASSPIFGTVHRYEQYF
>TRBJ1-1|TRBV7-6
CASSPNGEMNTEAFF
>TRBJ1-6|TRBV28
CASSLNRGVSPLHF
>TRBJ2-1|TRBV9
CASSSQRGAYNEQFF
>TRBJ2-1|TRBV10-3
CAIRPTSGGARDEQFF
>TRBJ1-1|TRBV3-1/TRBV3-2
CASSQEGSRGQEAFF
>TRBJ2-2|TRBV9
CASSDGQGDTGELFF
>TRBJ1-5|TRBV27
CASSASRVHQPQHF
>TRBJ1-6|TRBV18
CASSPATGGRDSPLHF
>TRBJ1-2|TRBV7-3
CASSPGQGAYGYTF
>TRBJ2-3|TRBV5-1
CASSLDRFTDTQYF
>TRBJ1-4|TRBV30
CAWKGLGQGRRGEKLFF
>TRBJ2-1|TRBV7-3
CASSLTAGIYNEQFF
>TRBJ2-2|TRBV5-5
CASSSGQPNTGELFF
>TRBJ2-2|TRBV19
CASSIDWTGNTGELFF
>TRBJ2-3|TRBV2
CASRLRGGTDTQYF
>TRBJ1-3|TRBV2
CASRPIGQGVSGNTIYF
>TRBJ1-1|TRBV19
CASSMASDRGSTEAFF
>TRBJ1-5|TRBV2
CASSDQIRNQPQHF
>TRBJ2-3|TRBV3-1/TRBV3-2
CASSQLGGRGDTQYF
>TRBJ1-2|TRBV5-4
CASSLGTVPENYGYTF
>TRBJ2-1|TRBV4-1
CASSQDPADYNEQFF
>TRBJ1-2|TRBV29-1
CSVVAGGGINYGYTF
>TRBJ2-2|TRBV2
CASKGGANTGELFF
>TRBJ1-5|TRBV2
CASSPSGRGPRLNQPQHF
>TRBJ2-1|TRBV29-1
CSVAAGTGFGEQFF
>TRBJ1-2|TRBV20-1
CSARQGAGYTF
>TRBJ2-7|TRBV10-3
CAISGGNQRTYEQYF